One T cell receptor (beta chain) is described in this entry. Reverse transcription of roughly 0.45 to 1 ug RNA used random hexamers. MiXCR, run by TCRdb on the immunoSEQ multiplex PCR reads, gives a single entry per CDR3 protein. The sample includes 160,000 or so distinct CDR3 sequences, roughly 92% seen only once; the top ten take more than 0.095%. This specimen comes from a study of CD8 T cells in Susac syndrome. The diagnostic criteria were recently defined, and patients with Susac syndrome met them for definite or probable disease. Germline loops: CDR1 LGHDT, CDR2 YNNKEL (reference sequence). The CDR3 runs 12 residues. V lost 1 base and J lost 10, with 10 bases in between.

This receptor was identified in a human donor with Susac syndrome. Sequences were obtained from CD4+ T cells from PBMCs. V is TRBV3-1 and J is TRBJ1-1; TRBD1 might be the D (5 bases). CDR3 protein: CASSQGDGRAFF. In DNA, the CDR3 is TGTGCCAGCAGCCAAGGGGACGGACGAGCTTTCTTT.